Each of the 22 T cell receptor beta chains below was sequenced from the same sample in a study of cytomegalovirus exposure and HLA in healthy donors. The PCR was carried out with 60 Vbeta primers and 13 Jbeta primers. Produced via immunoSEQ multiplex PCR; TCRdb's table is partial and in-frame only. Here the sample spans around 190,000 clones, about 80% being singletons. Sequenced input: PBMCs. The source of these receptors is a woman aged 25 to 39 in good health and CMV-seropositive.

The genes are TRBV29-1 and TRBJ2-7, with TRBD2 matching over 7 bases. The CDR3 is made up of 15 amino acids. Looked up from germline, CDR1 is SQVTM and CDR2 is ANQGSEA. With 4 bases clipped from V and 2 bases from J, the junction kept 11 bases outside the gene matches. In DNA, the CDR3 is TGCAGCGTTGTGTTAGCGGCTAGCGGCCCCTACGAGCAGTACTTC. It specifies CSVVLAASGPYEQYF.

This clone was counted between two and nine times. The rearrangement links TRBV5-1 to TRBJ2-2; D possibly corresponds to TRBD1 (6 bases). Trimming stripped 0 bases from V and 4 bases from J, with 7 bases between. The CDR3 consists of 14 residues. Germline V lookup: CDR1 SGHRS, CDR2 YFSETQ. The CDR3 bases are TGCGCCAGCAGCTTGGACAGGGCCACCGGGGAGCTGTTTTTT. Its protein is CASSLDRATGELFF.

The chain employs TRBV28 and TRBJ1-4; D possibly corresponds to TRBD1 (5 bases). V was cut by 3 bases and J by 8 bases, with 10 bases left in between. This CDR3 region has 13 residues. Germline V gene sequence: CDR1 MDHEN, CDR2 SYDVKM. The CDR3 DNA reads TGTGCCAGCAGTTTTACTGGGGCCGAAAAACTGTTTTTT. This gives the protein CASSFTGAEKLFF.

This rearrangement joins TRBV5-4 to TRBJ1-2; D call uncertain. The CDR3 covers 16 residues. The V gene lost 0 bases and the J gene lost 0 bases, with 12 bases spanning the gap. Germline loops: CDR1 SGHNT, CDR2 YYREEE (reference sequence). CDR3 sequence (DNA): TGTGCCAGCAGCTTGGATTGGCCAGTCCCTAACTATGGCTACACCTTC. It yields the protein CASSLDWPVPNYGYTF.

V usage is TRBV6-6 and J usage is TRBJ2-5, with D unclear. Trimming shortened V by 6 bases and J by 5 bases, and 7 bases separated the two germline ends. Germline CDR1 MNHNY, CDR2 SVGAGI (reference sequence). CDR3 length: 11 residues. The CDR3 loop reads CASSHGETQYF. CDR3 in DNA: TGTGCCAGCAGCCACGGGGAGACCCAGTACTTC.

In DNA form, the CDR3 reads TGTGCCAGCAGCCCAGGGACTAGCGGGAGAATATGGCAAGAGACCCAGTACTTC. It is translated as CASSPGTSGRIWQETQYF. This chain connects TRBV11-3 to TRBJ2-5; TRBD2 aligns across 14 bases. Germline V gene sequence: CDR1 SGHNT, CDR2 YENEEA. The CDR3 is 18 amino acids. After removal of 5 bases from V and 2 bases from J, the junction contained 10 bases not matched to a gene. Variable domain in full (rest from reference TRBV11-3 and TRBJ2-5): EAGVVQSPRYKIIEKKQPVAFWCNPISGHNTLYWYLQNLGQGPELLIRYENEEAVDDSQLPKDRFSAERLKGVDSTLKIQPAELGDSAVYLCASSPGTSGRIWQETQYFGPGTRLLVL.

This chain joins TRBV6-1 and TRBJ1-2; 11 bases agree with TRBD1. The CDR3 is 14 residues long. The trim removed 8 bases at V and 8 bases at J, leaving 10 bases unmatched. CDR1 and CDR2 (germline): MNHNS, SASEGT. CDR3 residues: CASAISGQGVGYTF. CDR3 in DNA: TGTGCCAGCGCTATTTCGGGACAGGGGGTAGGCTACACCTTC.

The V call is TRBV19, the J call TRBJ1-1, with D unclear. Germline CDR1 LNHDA, CDR2 SQIVND (reference sequence). V was pared by 6 bases and J by 8 bases, with 13 bases between. The CDR3 extends over 12 amino acids. CDR3 sequence: CASSPRGGEAFF. The CDR3 bases are TGTGCCAGTAGCCCAAGAGGCGGGGAAGCTTTCTTT. The full variable domain, rest sourced from reference TRBV19 and TRBJ1-1, is DGGITQSPKYLFRKEGQNVTLSCEQNLNHDAMYWYRQDPGQGLRLIYYSQIVNDFQKGDIAEGYSVSREKKESFPLTVTSAQKNPTAFYLCASSPRGGEAFFGQGTRLTVV.

Notes on this clone: Other DNA sequences in the same sample also yield this CDR3. The rearrangement links TRBV6-5 to TRBJ1-5; D is unresolved. The CDR3 loop spans 13 amino acids. Germline-derived CDR1 and CDR2 are MNHEY and SVGAGI. The V gene lost 2 bases and the J gene lost 4 bases, with 6 bases spanning the gap. CDR3 residues: CASSYRLNQPQHF. DNA for the CDR3: TGTGCCAGCAGTTACCGTCTGAATCAGCCCCAGCATTTT.

V and J are TRBV4-1 and TRBJ1-4; tentative D call: TRBD1 (5 bases). CDR3 size: 19 residues. Trimming cost V 1 base and J 2 bases, with 20 bases left between them. Germline CDR1 MGHRA, CDR2 YSYEKL. DNA of the CDR3: TGCGCCAGCAGCCAAGGGGGGGGTAGACAGCGCCAGACTAATGAAAAACTGTTTTTT. It yields the protein CASSQGGGRQRQTNEKLFF.

The CDR3 DNA sequence: TGTGCCAGCTCACCACTACAGGGGGCGAGTTTCACCGGGGAGCTGTTTTTT. It encodes CASSPLQGASFTGELFF. The chain uses TRBV18 and TRBJ2-2; 9 bases map to TRBD1. CDR1 is KGHSH and CDR2 is LQKENI in the germline V gene. V lost 1 base to trimming and J lost 4 bases; unmatched junction nucleotides: 7. CDR3 size: 17 residues.

The gene calls are TRBV28 and TRBJ1-2; D is possibly TRBD1 (6 bases). V lost 5 bases to trimming and J lost 7 bases, with 20 bases between them. The CDR3 has 15 residues. Germline V gene lookup returns CDR1 MDHEN and CDR2 SYDVKM. The CDR3: CASSPVTGTGFGYTF. The CDR3 nucleotides read TGTGCCAGCAGTCCTGTCACCGGAACAGGGTTTGGCTACACCTTC.

J is TRBJ2-1 and V is TRBV5-6; D call uncertain. CDR1 is SGHDT and CDR2 is YYEEEE in the germline V gene. V lost 3 bases and J 8 bases, leaving 6 bases between the germline ends. The CDR3 is 11 amino acids. The CDR3 is CASSSRYEQFF. The CDR3 DNA is TGTGCCAGCAGCTCCAGGTATGAGCAGTTCTTC.

The chain uses TRBV15 and TRBJ1-1, with TRBD1 matching 10 bases. Germline trimming cut 5 bases from V and 0 bases from J; bases unmatched to any gene: 9. CDR1 is LNHNV, CDR2 YYDKDF, per germline (reference sequence). This CDR3 comprises 17 residues. The CDR3 nucleotides read TGTGCCACCAGCGAACGGGACAGGGGCTTCATGAACACTGAAGCTTTCTTT. It translates to CATSERDRGFMNTEAFF.

The chain uses TRBV7-3 and TRBJ2-7; 9 bases align to TRBD2. The CDR3 runs to 16 residues. V was clipped by 3 bases and J by 5 bases; unmatched bases: 11. Germline CDR1 and CDR2: SGHTA and FQGTGA. DNA for the CDR3: TGTGCCAGCAGCTTGGGCGGGAGGGCCGTGGCTAACGAGCAGTACTTC. This gives the protein CASSLGGRAVANEQYF.

The V and J genes are TRBV20-1 and TRBJ1-1; D is possibly TRBD1 (5 bases). V shed 6 bases and J shed 8 bases, with 13 bases lying between them. Germline-derived CDR1 and CDR2 are DFQATT and SNEGSKA (reference sequence). The CDR3 is made up of 11 amino acids. In DNA form, the CDR3 reads TGCAGTGCCTCTTATAGGGGCGAAGCTTTCTTT. This gives the protein CSASYRGEAFF.

This chain links TRBV19 with TRBJ1-1; 9 bases are a match to TRBD1. The CDR3 extends over 17 amino acids. CDR1 and CDR2 (germline): LNHDA, SQIVND (reference sequence). J was trimmed by 1 base and V by 2 bases; bases with no gene match: 8. This chain's CDR3 is CASSIFRDRAANTEAFF. The CDR3 DNA reads TGTGCCAGTAGTATATTTCGGGACAGGGCGGCGAACACTGAAGCTTTCTTT.

The V and J genes are TRBV5-1 and TRBJ2-1, with 7 bases matching TRBD2. This CDR3 spans 14 amino acids. V trimming: 1 base; J trimming: 5 bases; junction bases outside the gene matches: 3. Germline assignment: CDR1 SGHRS and CDR2 YFSETQ. Written as DNA, the CDR3 is TGCGCCAGCAGCTTGTTCGGGACTAACAATGAGCAGTTCTTC. This gives the protein CASSLFGTNNEQFF.

V and J are TRBV7-9 and TRBJ2-1, with D possibly matching TRBD1 (5 bases). The CDR3 has 12 amino acids. Trimming took 2 bases from V and 8 from J, leaving 7 bases between them. Germline loops: CDR1 SEHNR, CDR2 FQNEAQ (reference sequence). In DNA, the CDR3 is TGTGCCAGCAGCTTACAGGGCTATGAGCAGTTCTTC. It translates to CASSLQGYEQFF.

The rearrangement joins TRBV27 to TRBJ1-2; 7 positions match TRBD1. The CDR3 consists of 15 residues. CDR1 and CDR2 from the germline V gene are MNHEY and SMNVEV (reference sequence). The junction had 10 bases not matched to a gene; V was cut back by 5 bases and J by 4 bases. In DNA, the CDR3 is TGTGCCAGCAGTCCCTCGGACAGGCGCGTCTATGGCTACACCTTC. It translates to CASSPSDRRVYGYTF.

V gene TRBV28 combines with J gene TRBJ1-4; 9 bases map to TRBD1. Germline loops: CDR1 MDHEN, CDR2 SYDVKM. V shed 4 bases, J shed 8 bases, and the junction held 8 bases outside the gene matches. CDR3 length: 15 residues. CDR3 nucleotide sequence: TGTGCCAGCAGTTCCTACAGGGGGCTTGGAGAAAAACTGTTTTTT. This translates into CASSSYRGLGEKLFF.

This chain connects TRBV2 to TRBJ1-5; D is unclear. V was cut by 1 base and J by 4 bases, with 5 bases left in between. This CDR3 has 13 amino acids. Germline lookup yields CDR1 SNHLY and CDR2 FYNNEI. CDR3 protein: CASSEDRNQPQHF. CDR3 coding DNA: TGTGCCAGCAGTGAAGACAGAAATCAGCCCCAGCATTTT.